The present TCR beta chain was sequenced within a study of T cells in Graves' hyperthyroidism and ophthalmopathy (dated by TCRdb to between 2018 and 2021). The study in broad terms: A discovery cohort of 95 to 100 patients, 43 with Graves' ophthalmopathy and approximately 55 with stable Graves' hyperthyroidism, was used to find distinguishing TCR V-J signatures. Prospective prediction of ophthalmopathy was tested in an independent validation cohort consisting of roughly 19 hyperthyroidism patients and around 16 patients who later progressed to ophthalmopathy. The roughly 94 discovery patients were randomly split 7:3 into training and test sets. Thyroid tissue and blood T-cell repertoires from about six Graves' hyperthyroidism patients were also compared in the study. After blood sampling, hyperthyroidism patients were treated with methimazole at a starting dose of 30 mg daily, and ophthalmopathy patients were treated with high-dose intravenous methylprednisolone. According to the paper, TCR Vbeta CDR3 sequencing was carried out on roughly 130 peripheral blood samples, which came from more than 40 ophthalmopathy, fewer than 80 hyperthyroidism and roughly 17 progressor patients. The investigation overall reported the following: Most expanded thyroid clonotypes (frequency above 0.001) were also detected in blood, suggesting blood repertoires may reflect thyroid immune responses. During validation, the model predicted progression to ophthalmopathy a median of approximately six months ahead of onset, with around 65% sensitivity and 72.22% specificity. A model built on a 13 V-J signature distinguished ophthalmopathy from stable hyperthyroidism, reaching 87.88% sensitivity and under 84% specificity in cross-validation and 80%/75% in testing. No statistical method was used to set the sample size in advance, and investigators knew the group allocation.

Any patient with an uncontrolled infection, another autoimmune disease, pregnancy or lactation was excluded. Clinical symptoms, serum thyroxine and TRAb, thyroid ultrasound, and orbital computed tomography formed the basis for the diagnoses. Trizol reagent was used to extract total RNA, and RNA quality was then checked on an Agilent 2100 Bioanalyzer. This clonotype was counted only a few times. Its antigen remains unidentified. Base qualities are not recorded, but no much larger clone differs from it by a single base. The TCR beta CDR3 regions were amplified from the RNA transcripts. A first-round RT-PCR of the TCR CDR3 used the HTBI primer set with the Qiagen OneStep RT-PCR kit. Libraries were constructed in a second round of multiplex PCR, after which size selection and purification were performed. Libraries were sequenced paired-end with 100 bp reads on an Illumina HiSeq2000. On the study's bioinformatics: SOAPnuke was used to process the raw data, throwing out any read that contained adapters or uncalled bases, had a mean Phred below 15, or lacked an exact constant-primer or identifier match. COPE v1.2.5 was used to merge high-quality paired reads, and clonotypes were defined as unique nucleotide sequences. MiTCR v1.1 was used to align the clonotypes against IMGT TRBV, TRBD and TRBJ reference segments. Analysis was restricted to V-J combinations with a frequency above 0.0001, which covered roughly 99% of repertoires. The TCS score was defined as F50 (clonal expansion) divided by E x V (chaos), with BLOSUM62-based TCRdist calculated between CDR3 peptides within each V-J. Welch's t-statistics and random forest reduced 500 to 550 V-J features to 13, which were used in a naive Bayes classifier (R e1071). The Morisita-Horn index was used to measure how similar the thyroid and blood repertoires were. The public reads were reanalyzed by TCRdb: fastp trimming at Q25, MiXCR alignment, in-frame beta chains only. CDR3 protein duplicates are merged, each entry listing the most common genes and DNA. Here the V and J calls rest on TCRdb's processing, not on the authors' analysis. The sample profile shows around 600,000 distinct CDR3 sequences; about 45% of them were found once. Together, the top ten hold about 7% of the sample.

V has 5 bases trimmed and J has 0 bases trimmed; junction bases matching no gene number 11. The CDR3 runs 16 residues from the cysteine to the phenylalanine. Kept here is only the CDR3 DNA, which spans 48 bases and is read in frame from base 1. CDR1 and CDR2 are drawn from the germline V gene (reference sequence): DFQATT, SNEGSKA. The chain was built from TRBV20-1 and TRBJ1-2, with TRBD1 matching 8 junction bases. The TCR comes from an adult man with Graves' disease, either hyperthyroidism or ophthalmopathy (not recorded which). The sequencing input was peripheral blood or thyroid tissue (not recorded which). CDR3 protein: CSAESTGTGSNYGYTF. The nucleotide sequence is given as TGCAGTGCTGAATCGACCGGGACAGGATCTAACTATGGCTACACCTTC.